The entry that follows covers one T cell receptor (beta chain) sequence. As yet, its antigen is unknown. Germline V lookup: CDR1 MNHNS, CDR2 SASEGT. The CDR3 has 15 residues. V lost 6 bases, J lost 7 bases, and 12 bases stayed unmatched. Healthy bone marrow donors made up the cohort. The entry originates in a study of cytomegalovirus exposure and HLA in healthy donors. Study-wide points: The likely origin of a cluster of highly shared sequence variants was a sequencing artifact.

The PCR used 60 Vbeta and 13 Jbeta primers. Using immunoSEQ multiplex PCR, the repertoire was profiled, and TCRdb retains in-frame clones only, with some absent. Of around 90,000 clones in the sample, about 80% were seen once. The chain recombines TRBV6-1 with TRBJ2-7, with 10 bases aligning to TRBD2. The specimen sequenced was PBMCs. This sequence was found in a man aged 25-40 years in good health and CMV-seronegative. The CDR3, as DNA: TGTGCCAGCAGCGAATTAGCGGGAGGCTACGGGGAGCAGTACGTC. It yields the protein CASSELAGGYGEQYV.